The 12 T cell receptor beta chains below were found in one sample sequenced in a study of cytomegalovirus exposure and HLA in healthy donors. PCR amplification relied on 60 Vbeta primers (plus 13 Jbeta primers). Sequencing used immunoSEQ multiplex PCR; TCRdb keeps in-frame clones, though not all of them. The repertoire includes roughly 96,000 clones, about four fifths of them detected once, and roughly 13% sits in the top ten. Sequenced: PBMCs. These receptor sequences come from a woman aged 70-85 years in good health and CMV-seropositive.

This clone was counted a few times. In nucleotides, the CDR3 is TGTGCCAGTAGTATCCGGACAGGGGGCGGGGGTCAGCCCCAGCATTTT. The encoded protein is CASSIRTGGGGQPQHF. The V and J genes are TRBV19 and TRBJ1-5; TRBD1 matches at 11 bases. The length of the CDR3 is 16 residues. Germline CDR1 is LNHDA and CDR2 is SQIVND (reference sequence). V was pared by 3 bases and J by 6 bases, with 7 bases of the junction left unmatched.

This chain links TRBV7-6 with TRBJ2-3; 12 positions agree with TRBD2. The CDR3 loop spans 15 amino acids. J gave up 4 bases and V 5 bases, and 4 bases lay outside the gene matches. Germline CDR1 reads SGHVS; CDR2 reads FNYEAQ. The DNA for the CDR3 is TGTGCCAGCAGCCCCCCTAGCGGGAGGGCAGATACGCAGTATTTT. It is translated as CASSPPSGRADTQYF.

This sequence joins TRBV10-1 and TRBJ2-7, with D unclear. V was cut by 3 bases and J by 3 bases, with 12 bases left in between. The CDR3 is 14 amino acids. Germline V gene lookup returns CDR1 WNHNN and CDR2 SYGVQD (reference sequence). The CDR3 reads CASSEGNTGYEQYF. The CDR3 nucleotides are TGCGCCAGCAGTGAAGGAAATACGGGCTACGAGCAGTACTTC.

J is TRBJ1-5 and V is TRBV27; TRBD1 might be the D (6 bases). V was cut by 3 bases and J by 4 bases, with 10 bases left in between. Germline-derived CDR1 and CDR2 are MNHEY and SMNVEV (reference sequence). This CDR3 has 14 amino acids. The DNA of the CDR3 is TGTGCCAGCAGTTTGGGGGCAAATAATCAGCCCCAGCATTTT. Translated, it gives CASSLGANNQPQHF.

V gene TRBV6-5 combines with J gene TRBJ2-5; D not certain. The J call may be wrong; the DNA end is better matched by TRBJ2-7. CDR3 size: 11 residues. The germline CDR1 and CDR2 sequences are MNHEY and SVGAGI. In nucleotides, the CDR3 is TGTGCCAGCAGGCGCCTCTACGAGCAGTACTTC. This translates into CASRRLYEQYF.

The chain links TRBV9 to TRBJ2-7; D perhaps matches TRBD2 (6 bases). V was pared by 0 bases and J by 2 bases, with 12 bases between. The CDR3 extends over 15 amino acids. CDR1 and CDR2 (germline): SGDLS, YYNGEE. DNA of the CDR3: TGTGCCAGCAGCGTAGGATCACGGGGGACCTACGAGCAGTACTTC. This encodes CASSVGSRGTYEQYF.

The CDR3 region is CASSLASGNTGELFF. In nucleotides, the CDR3 is TGTGCCAGCAGCTTAGCATCAGGGAACACCGGGGAGCTGTTTTTT. V is TRBV11-2 and J is TRBJ2-2, with unresolved D. CDR1 SGHAT and CDR2 FQNNGV come from the germline V gene. V dropped 1 base and J dropped 1 base, with 7 bases sitting between them. CDR3 length equals 15 residues.

The chain has TRBV5-1 and TRBJ2-3; 9 positions match TRBD1. Germline CDR1 and CDR2: SGHRS and YFSETQ. With V trimmed by 5 bases and J by 2 bases, 9 bases remained unmatched. This CDR3 contains 16 residues. The CDR3 DNA sequence: TGCGCCAGCAGTTGGGACAGGGCCAAACCCACAGATACGCAGTATTTT. As protein: CASSWDRAKPTDTQYF. The entire variable domain, with the rest obtained from reference TRBV5-1 and TRBJ2-3, is as follows: KAGVTQTPRYLIKTRGQQVTLSCSPISGHRSVSWYQQTPGQGLQFLFEYFSETQRNKGNFPGRFSGRQFSNSRSEMNVSTLELGDSALYLCASSWDRAKPTDTQYFGPGTRLTVL.

This clone has just one count. The chain recombines TRBV2 with TRBJ1-2; D gene unclear. The CDR3 consists of 13 residues. V was clipped by 6 bases and J by 6 bases, with 14 bases between them. The V gene's germline CDR1 is SNHLY and CDR2 FYNNEI. This CDR3 is CASRRGLTDGYTF. The CDR3, as DNA: TGTGCCAGCAGGCGCGGACTAACTGATGGCTACACCTTC.

The J gene is TRBJ1-5, the V gene TRBV10-3, with a tentative D call TRBD1 (6 bases). Germline loops: CDR1 ENHRY, CDR2 SYGVKD. There are 17 residues in the CDR3. V gave up 0 bases and J gave up 6 bases, with 18 bases separating them. CDR3: CAISESGLVRGSQPQHF. CDR3 bases: TGTGCCATCAGTGAGTCGGGCTTAGTCAGGGGTAGTCAGCCCCAGCATTTT.

The rearrangement joins TRBV5-8 to TRBJ2-3, with 8 bases aligning to TRBD1. The CDR3 runs to 15 residues. Germline V gene lookup returns CDR1 SGHTS and CDR2 YDEGEE. Trimming removed 2 bases from V and 3 bases from J; junction bases left unmatched: 5. CDR3 residues: CASSFGQGGTDTQYF. The DNA for the CDR3 is TGTGCCAGCAGCTTCGGACAGGGCGGGACAGATACGCAGTATTTT. Full variable domain (outside the CDR3, taken from reference TRBV5-8 and TRBJ2-3): EAGVTQSPTHLIKTRGQQATLRCSPISGHTSVYWYQQALGLGLQFLLWYDEGEERNRGNFPPRFSGRQFPNYSSELNVNALELEDSALYLCASSFGQGGTDTQYFGPGTRLTVL.

In this sample, this clone turned up a few times. The chain employs TRBV12-5 and TRBJ2-3; TRBD2 agrees at 12 bases. J gave up 2 bases and V 1 base, and 4 bases lay outside the gene matches. Germline assignment: CDR1 LGHNT and CDR2 FRNRAP. The CDR3 covers 17 residues. In DNA, the CDR3 is TGTGCTAGTGGTTTGGGTCGACTAGCGGGAGTCACAGATACGCAGTATTTT. As protein: CASGLGRLAGVTDTQYF.